Listed here is a single T cell receptor beta chain. Assay: immunoSEQ multiplex PCR; the TCRdb copy retains only in-frame clones and omits some. There are 41,000 or so clones in the sample; 70% to 80% occur only once, and 0.79% lies in the top ten. Single viable CD3+CD4+CD8-CD45RO+ cells were sorted as the memory CD4+ T cells. The data derive from a study of memory CD4+ T cells and cytomegalovirus serostatus. The source of this sequence is an adult in good health and CMV-seronegative. The sequencing sample was made of memory CD4+ T cells from blood.

CDR3 coding DNA: TGCGCCAGCAGCTTGGGACAGTTAAATGAAAAACTGTTTTTT. Translated, it gives CASSLGQLNEKLFF. The chain is built from TRBV5-1 and TRBJ1-4, with D perhaps TRBD1 (5 bases). The CDR3 totals 14 residues. The V end lost 0 bases, the J end lost 5 bases, and 8 bases lay between the germline ends. Germline values: CDR1 SGHRS, CDR2 YFSETQ.